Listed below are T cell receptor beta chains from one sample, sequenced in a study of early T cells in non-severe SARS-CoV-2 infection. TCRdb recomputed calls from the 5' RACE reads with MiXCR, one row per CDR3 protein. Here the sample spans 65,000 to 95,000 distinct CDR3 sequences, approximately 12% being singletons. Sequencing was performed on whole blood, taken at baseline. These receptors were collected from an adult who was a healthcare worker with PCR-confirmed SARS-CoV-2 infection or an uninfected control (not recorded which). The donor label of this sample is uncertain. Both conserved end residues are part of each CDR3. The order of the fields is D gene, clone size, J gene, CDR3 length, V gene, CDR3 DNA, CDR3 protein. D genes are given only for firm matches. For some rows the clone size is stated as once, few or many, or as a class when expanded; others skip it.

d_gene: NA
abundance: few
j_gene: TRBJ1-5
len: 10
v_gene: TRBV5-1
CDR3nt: TGCTCCACAGTGATTCAGCCCCAGCATTTT
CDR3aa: CSTVIQPQHF

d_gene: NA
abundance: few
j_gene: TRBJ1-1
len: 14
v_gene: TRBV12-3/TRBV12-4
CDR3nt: TGTGCCAGCAGTTTATTTTCTAGGGATACTGAAGCTTTCTTT
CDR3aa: CASSLFSRDTEAFF

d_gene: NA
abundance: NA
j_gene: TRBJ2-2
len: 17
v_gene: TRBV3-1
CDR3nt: TGTGCCAGCAGCCAAGTTGCACCGGGGTGGGACACCGGGGAGCTGTTTTTT
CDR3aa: CASSQVAPGWDTGELFF

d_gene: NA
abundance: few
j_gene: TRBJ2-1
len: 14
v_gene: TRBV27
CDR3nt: TGTGCCAGCAGTTTATCGGCGGGGTTCCATGAGCAGTTCTTC
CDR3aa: CASSLSAGFHEQFF

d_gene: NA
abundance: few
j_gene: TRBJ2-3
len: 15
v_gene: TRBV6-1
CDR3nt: TGTGCCAGCAGTGAAGCGAACGTCCGAGCAGATACGCAGTATTTT
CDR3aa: CASSEANVRADTQYF

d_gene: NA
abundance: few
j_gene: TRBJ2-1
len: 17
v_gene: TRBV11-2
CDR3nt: TGTGCCAGCAGCTTAGAAGACGTGAGACTAGTCCGCAATGAGCAGTTCTTC
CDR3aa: CASSLEDVRLVRNEQFF

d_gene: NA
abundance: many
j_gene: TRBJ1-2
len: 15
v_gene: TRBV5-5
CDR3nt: TGTGCCAGCACCCCACTTGGTCAGCCCAACTATGGCTACACCTTC
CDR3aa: CASTPLGQPNYGYTF

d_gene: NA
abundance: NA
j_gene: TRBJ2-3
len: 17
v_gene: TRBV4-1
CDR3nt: TGCGCCAGCAGCCAAGAAGGACTCCTAAATCCCACAGATACGCAGTATTTT
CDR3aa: CASSQEGLLNPTDTQYF

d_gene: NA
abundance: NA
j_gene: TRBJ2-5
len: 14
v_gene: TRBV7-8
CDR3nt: TGTGCCAGCAGCACCAGGGTGCCCTGGGAGACCCAGTACTTC
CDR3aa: CASSTRVPWETQYF

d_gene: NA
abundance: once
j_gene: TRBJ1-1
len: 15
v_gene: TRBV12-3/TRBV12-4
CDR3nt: TGTGCCAGCACCCGATGGGGGGGAATGGTGACTGAAGCTTTCTTT
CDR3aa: CASTRWGGMVTEAFF